This T cell receptor beta chain was captured by sequencing in a study of shared clonotypes between healthy human individuals. Study in general: Aged between 18 and 49, the donors were a couple of women and a few men.

To note about this clone: Its antigen is unknown.

The germline V and J ends were trimmed by 5 bases and 0 bases, with 13 bases remaining between them. The CDR3 totals 15 residues. Looked up from germline, CDR1 is SGHNT and CDR2 is YYREEE (reference sequence). Some clones are missing from TCRdb's copy, which holds only in-frame ones; the method was immunoSEQ multiplex PCR. This sample carries some 350,000 clones, roughly 70% of them seen once, and the ten largest clones take approximately 10%. Study-level findings and limits: Rarefaction showed that sequencing of sorted subsets was incomplete (despite large depth). Few donors limited the genetic and exposure-history diversity represented.

The receptor comes from a man aged 30 to 39 in good health. The V gene is TRBV5-4, the J gene TRBJ2-3, with D hard to call. The sequenced sample was memory CD4+ T cells sorted from blood. The subset was: CD45RA-negative fraction. CDR3 loop: CASSSDPSSTDTQYF. The CDR3 DNA follows: TGTGCCAGCAGTTCCGACCCGTCTAGCACAGATACGCAGTATTTT.